Below are 22 T cell receptor beta chains sequenced from a single sample in a study of blood T cell repertoires in COVID-19. Measured with immunoSEQ multiplex PCR; TCRdb has only the in-frame clones, and not every one. The repertoire consists of some 200,000 clones, with roughly 80% occurring once and the leading ten covering approximately 15%. The sequenced sample was peripheral blood. These receptor sequences come from a man aged 25-45 years with active or convalescent COVID-19.

The V call is TRBV9, the J call TRBJ2-1; TRBD2 matches 7 bases. This CDR3 comprises 16 residues. The germline V gene encodes CDR1 SGDLS and CDR2 YYNGEE. The V segment lost 3 bases and the J segment 3 bases; nucleotides outside the gene matches: 9. The DNA for the CDR3 is TGTGCCAGCAGCGGTTACGCCGGGACTAACTACAATGAGCAGTTCTTC. Protein: CASSGYAGTNYNEQFF.

The gene calls are TRBV11-3 and TRBJ2-5; D is possibly TRBD2 (5 bases). The CDR3 extends over 15 amino acids. Germline V CDR1 and CDR2: SGHNT, YENEEA. Trimming pared 5 bases from V and 5 bases from J, leaving 18 bases between. The CDR3: CASSKDFSWGETQYF. The CDR3 DNA reads TGTGCCAGCAGCAAGGACTTTTCCTGGGGTGAGACCCAGTACTTC.

This clone was counted a single time. The chain recombines TRBV2 with TRBJ2-3; D gene uncertain. In germline, CDR1 is SNHLY, CDR2 FYNNEI. The CDR3 contains 12 residues. V lost 7 bases and J 0 bases, leaving 5 bases between the germline ends. The CDR3 protein is CASITSTDTQYF. The CDR3 DNA is TGTGCCAGCATCACTAGCACAGATACGCAGTATTTT.

The CDR3 region has the DNA TGTGCCAGCAGTCCCGGAGGTATTGAGACCCAGTACTTC. Protein sequence: CASSPGGIETQYF. This chain uses TRBV12-3 or TRBV12-4 with TRBJ2-5; D perhaps matches TRBD2 (5 bases). V was clipped by 5 bases and J by 5 bases, with 12 bases between them. This CDR3 spans 13 amino acids.

The CDR3 region has the DNA TGTGCCAGCAGCCCCTACGGGGGTAGTGGAAACACCATATATTTT. Its translation: CASSPYGGSGNTIYF. The J gene is TRBJ1-3, the V gene TRBV9, with D perhaps matching TRBD1 (5 bases). V was trimmed by 4 bases and J by 3 bases, leaving 14 bases between them. The CDR3 has 15 residues. Looked up from germline, CDR1 is SGDLS and CDR2 is YYNGEE.

The chain has TRBV5-5 and TRBJ2-1, with 8 positions matching TRBD2. The ends lost 4 bases at V and 8 bases at J; junction bases unmatched: 14. The germline CDR1 and CDR2 sequences are SGHKS and YYEKEE (reference sequence). The CDR3 has 16 amino acids. Written as DNA, the CDR3 is TGTGCCAGCAGCCTAATCGCTAGCGGGCCTATCGATGAGCAGTTCTTC. Amino acids: CASSLIASGPIDEQFF. The full variable domain, its missing parts supplied by reference TRBV5-5 and TRBJ2-1, is DAGVTQSPTHLIKTRGQQVTLRCSPISGHKSVSWYQQVLGQGPQFIFQYYEKEERGRGNFPDRFSARQFPNYSSELNVNALLLGDSALYLCASSLIASGPIDEQFFGPGTRLTVL.

The rearrangement uses TRBV4-1 and TRBJ1-1, with 7 bases that match TRBD1. The germline V gene encodes CDR1 MGHRA and CDR2 YSYEKL. This CDR3 spans 20 amino acids. Losses at the gene ends were 1 base for V and 7 bases for J; bases not matched to a gene: 24. This CDR3 reads CASSQGVNLPRSKGAVEAFF. Written as DNA, the CDR3 is TGCGCCAGCAGCCAAGGTGTTAACCTACCACGTAGTAAGGGGGCGGTTGAAGCTTTCTTT.

This chain joins TRBV28 and TRBJ2-3; the match to TRBD2 covers 8 bases. There are 16 residues in the CDR3. Germline V gene data show CDR1 as MDHEN and CDR2 as SYDVKM. The junction had 7 bases not matched to a gene; V was cut back by 5 bases and J by 0 bases. CDR3 in DNA: TGTGCCAGCAGTCCCGCCGGGGGGGCAAGCACAGATACGCAGTATTTT. Amino acid sequence: CASSPAGGASTDTQYF.

The chain links TRBV21-1 to TRBJ2-3; TRBD1 is taken as the D call from the table, unchecked against the DNA. TRBV21-1 is a pseudogene. The CDR3 totals 17 residues. CDR3 nucleotide sequence: TGTGCCAGCCCGAAACGGGAGGACAGGGGGCCCGCGGATACGCAGTATTTT. Translating it yields CASPKREDRGPADTQYF.

The rearrangement uses TRBV28 and TRBJ1-6; TRBD1 agrees at 7 bases. Germline CDR1 is MDHEN and CDR2 is SYDVKM. The V gene end was trimmed by 6 bases and the J gene end by 4 bases; junction bases not matched to a gene: 3. CDR3 length: 14 amino acids. CDR3 DNA sequence: TGTGCCAGCAGAGGGACAGTTTATAATTCACCCCTCCACTTT. As protein: CASRGTVYNSPLHF.

The sample holds a few counts of this clone. The chain combines TRBV10-3 with TRBJ1-2; maybe TRBD1 (6 bases). Trimming pared 3 bases from V and 7 bases from J, leaving 9 bases between. The CDR3 is 12 amino acids. Germline CDR1 and CDR2: ENHRY and SYGVKD. CDR3 in DNA: TGTGCCATCAGTGAAGGGGGATCTGGCTACACCTTC. It translates to CAISEGGSGYTF.

The chain has TRBV5-6 and TRBJ2-3, with D perhaps matching TRBD2 (7 bases). CDR1 and CDR2 (germline): SGHDT, YYEEEE. The CDR3 extends over 13 amino acids. Trimming pared 6 bases from V and 6 bases from J, leaving 14 bases between. The DNA of the CDR3 is TGTGCCAGCATTCGGCGGGGGCTGGATACGCAGTATTTT. This encodes CASIRRGLDTQYF.

The rearrangement links TRBV30 to TRBJ2-5, with 9 positions matching TRBD1. With V trimmed by 4 bases and J by 4 bases, 1 base remained unmatched. Germline V gene sequence: CDR1 GTSNPN, CDR2 SVGIG (reference sequence). The CDR3 consists of 12 residues. CDR3 in amino acids: CAWNRGLETQYF. The DNA of the CDR3 is TGTGCCTGGAACAGGGGGCTAGAGACCCAGTACTTC.

The V call is TRBV11-3, the J call TRBJ2-2; D remains ambiguous. CDR1 and CDR2 (germline): SGHNT, YENEEA. The ends were cut back, 1 base at V and 8 bases at J, with 5 bases in the middle. CDR3 length: 12 amino acids. CDR3 region: CASSLALGELFF. CDR3 in DNA: TGTGCCAGCAGCTTAGCCCTGGGGGAGCTGTTTTTT.

As DNA, the CDR3 is TGTGCCTGGAGAAAAACAGGGTTCCAAGAGACCCAGTACTTC. Its protein product is CAWRKTGFQETQYF. This chain connects TRBV30 to TRBJ2-5, with a tentative D call TRBD1 (6 bases). CDR1 is GTSNPN and CDR2 is SVGIG in the germline V gene (reference sequence). The V end was cut by 3 bases, the J end by 1 base, with 12 bases between. The length of the CDR3 is 14 residues.

The chain has TRBV28 and TRBJ1-2; 8 bases are shared with TRBD1. Losses at the gene ends were 3 bases for V and 7 bases for J; bases not matched to a gene: 1. Germline CDR1 is MDHEN and CDR2 is SYDVKM. The CDR3 runs to 12 residues. This chain's CDR3 is CASSLTGAGYTF. CDR3 DNA sequence: TGTGCCAGCAGTTTGACAGGGGCTGGCTACACCTTC.

V is TRBV9 and J is TRBJ2-7; 9 bases match TRBD1. The germline gives CDR1 SGDLS, CDR2 YYNGEE. The V segment lost 3 bases and the J segment 5 bases; nucleotides outside the gene matches: 6. This CDR3 spans 14 amino acids. The CDR3 sequence is CASSEGDRVNEQYF. Here the CDR3 DNA reads TGTGCCAGCAGCGAGGGGGACAGGGTCAACGAGCAGTACTTC.

This clone turned up a few times. The V call is TRBV10-3, the J call TRBJ1-1; 8 bases agree with TRBD1. V gave up 0 bases and J gave up 5 bases; unmatched junction bases: 11. Germline V gives CDR1 ENHRY, CDR2 SYGVKD. The CDR3 is 17 residues long. The CDR3, as DNA: TGTGCCATCAGTGAGTCCACAGGGGGAAGTTTGGAGACTGAAGCTTTCTTT. The encoded protein is CAISESTGGSLETEAFF.

The chain has TRBV4-1 and TRBJ1-2, with 10 bases matching TRBD1. The trim removed 6 bases at V and 2 bases at J, leaving 9 bases unmatched. The CDR3 covers 16 residues. The germline CDR1 and CDR2 sequences are MGHRA and YSYEKL. The CDR3 sequence: CASSGGLTGGNYGYTF. The CDR3 nucleotides are TGCGCCAGCAGTGGGGGGCTGACAGGGGGCAACTATGGCTACACCTTC.

The V and J genes are TRBV5-1 and TRBJ2-1; the D gene is possibly TRBD2 (5 bases). Germline V gene sequence: CDR1 SGHRS, CDR2 YFSETQ. The CDR3 spans 19 residues. Between the trimmed V and J ends, which lost 2 bases and 7 bases, there was a span of 28 bases. CDR3 residues: CASSLFEVPGMISVNEQFF. The CDR3 DNA follows: TGCGCCAGCAGCTTATTTGAGGTTCCGGGGATGATAAGTGTGAATGAGCAGTTCTTC.

The genes are TRBV5-1 and TRBJ1-4; unclear D gene. CDR3 length: 15 residues. The ends were cut back, 4 bases at V and 0 bases at J, with 10 bases in the middle. The germline gives CDR1 SGHRS, CDR2 YFSETQ. The CDR3 loop reads CASSHSGATNEKLFF. CDR3 nucleotide sequence: TGCGCCAGCAGCCACAGCGGGGCAACTAATGAAAAACTGTTTTTT.

V gene TRBV6-1 combines with J gene TRBJ1-5; D not certain. This CDR3 is 17 amino acids long. Trimming removed 2 bases at V and 7 bases at J, with 21 bases between. The germline CDR1 and CDR2 sequences are MNHNS and SASEGT. CDR3 coding DNA: TGTGCCAGCAGTGAAATTGGAAAGGGAGGGCCGTGGCAGCCCCAGCATTTT. This gives the protein CASSEIGKGGPWQPQHF.